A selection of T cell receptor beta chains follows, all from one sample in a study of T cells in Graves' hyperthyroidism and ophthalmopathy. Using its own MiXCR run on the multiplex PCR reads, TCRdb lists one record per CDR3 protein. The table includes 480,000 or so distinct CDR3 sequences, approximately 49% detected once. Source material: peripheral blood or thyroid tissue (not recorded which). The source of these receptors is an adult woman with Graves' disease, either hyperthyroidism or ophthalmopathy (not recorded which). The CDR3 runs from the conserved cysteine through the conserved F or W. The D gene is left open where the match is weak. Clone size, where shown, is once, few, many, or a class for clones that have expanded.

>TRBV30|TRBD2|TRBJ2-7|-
CAWSVTSGYYEQYF
TGTGCCTGGAGTGTTACTAGCGGTTACTACGAGCAGTACTTC
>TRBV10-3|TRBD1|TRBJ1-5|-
CAISAGTGFNQPQHF
TGTGCCATCAGTGCTGGGACAGGGTTCAATCAGCCCCAGCATTTT
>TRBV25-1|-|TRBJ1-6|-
CASSDSAGLYNSPLHF
TGTGCCAGCAGTGATTCCGCAGGGCTCTATAATTCACCCCTCCACTTT
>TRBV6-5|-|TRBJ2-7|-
CASSYRDGCYEQYF
TGTGCCAGCAGTTACCGAGACGGCTGCTACGAGCAGTACTTC
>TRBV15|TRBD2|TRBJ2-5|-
CATSRAGGSMETQYF
TGTGCCACCAGCAGAGCCGGCGGGAGTATGGAGACCCAGTACTTC
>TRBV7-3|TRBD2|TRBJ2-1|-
CASSLKGGGLAPNEQFF
TGTGCCAGCAGCCTGAAGGGGGGGGGACTAGCGCCTAATGAGCAGTTCTTC
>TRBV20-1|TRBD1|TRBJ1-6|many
CSARLTGQGNSPLHF
TGCAGTGCTAGGCTAACGGGACAGGGAAATTCACCCCTCCACTTT
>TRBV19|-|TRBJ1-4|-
CASRTATNEKLFF
TGTGCCAGTAGGACAGCAACTAATGAAAAACTGTTTTTT
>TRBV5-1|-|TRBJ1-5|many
CASSLDVRGGQPQHF
TGCGCCAGCAGCTTGGATGTCCGTGGCGGGCAGCCCCAGCATTTT
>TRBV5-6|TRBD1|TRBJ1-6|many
CASSSYGTAALRPLHF
TGTGCCAGCAGCTCATACGGGACAGCCGCCCTTCGGCCCCTCCACTTT
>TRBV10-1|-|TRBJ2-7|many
CASSEYSRREQYF
TGCGCCAGCAGTGAGTACTCTCGGCGGGAGCAGTACTTC
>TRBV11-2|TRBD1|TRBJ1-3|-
CASSLADRLSSGNTIYF
TGTGCCAGCAGCTTAGCGGACAGGCTGAGCTCTGGAAACACCATATATTTT
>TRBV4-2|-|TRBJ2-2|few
CASSQVGSGGELFF
TGTGCCAGCAGCCAAGTGGGCTCCGGGGGGGAGCTGTTTTTT
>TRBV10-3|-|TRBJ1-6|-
CAISEPESGNSPLHF
TGTGCCATCAGTGAGCCAGAATCGGGCAATTCACCCCTCCACTTT
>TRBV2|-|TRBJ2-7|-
CASQGIGGLNYEQYF
TGTGCCAGCCAGGGTATAGGGGGGCTTAACTACGAGCAGTACTTC
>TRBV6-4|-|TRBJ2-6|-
CASSDGSGANVLTF
TGTGCCAGCAGTGACGGCTCTGGGGCCAACGTCCTGACTTTC
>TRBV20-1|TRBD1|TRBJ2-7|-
CSARSPQGAYEQYF
TGCAGTGCTAGATCCCCCCAGGGGGCCTACGAGCAGTACTTC
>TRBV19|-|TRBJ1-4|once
CTSGSGLYMEKLFF
TGTACCAGTGGTTCCGGACTGTACATGGAAAAACTGTTTTTT
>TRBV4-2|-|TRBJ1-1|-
CASSPAGTVGNTEAFF
TGTGCCAGCAGCCCCGCCGGGACGGTCGGGAACACTGAAGCTTTCTTT
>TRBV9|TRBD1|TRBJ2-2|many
CASSAGQGWSTGELFF
TGTGCCAGCAGCGCGGGACAGGGCTGGAGCACCGGGGAGCTGTTTTTT
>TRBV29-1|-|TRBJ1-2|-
CSVEPAFGGYTF
TGCAGCGTTGAACCGGCATTTGGTGGCTACACCTTC
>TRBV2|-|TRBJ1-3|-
CASSLYAGNTIYF
TGTGCCAGCAGTTTATACGCTGGAAACACCATATATTTT
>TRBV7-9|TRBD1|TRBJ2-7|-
CASSTHGTGGRYF
TGTGCCAGCAGTACCCACGGGACAGGGGGCCGGTACTTC
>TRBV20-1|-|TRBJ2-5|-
CSADPRVSGAETQYF
TGCAGTGCCGACCCGAGGGTGTCCGGGGCAGAGACCCAGTACTTC
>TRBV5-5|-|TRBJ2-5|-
CASSLAVGSNQPQYF
TGTGCCAGCAGCTTGGCTGTCGGTAGCAATCAGCCCCAGTACTTC
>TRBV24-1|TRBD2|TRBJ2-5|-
CATSEAGKETQYF
TGTGCCACCAGTGAAGCGGGGAAAGAGACCCAGTACTTC
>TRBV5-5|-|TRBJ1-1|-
CASSFQPNTEAFF
TGTGCCAGCAGCTTCCAGCCGAACACTGAAGCTTTCTTT
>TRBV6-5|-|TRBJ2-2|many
CASTRTPRGGELFF
TGTGCCAGCACCCGGACACCACGTGGCGGGGAGCTGTTTTTT
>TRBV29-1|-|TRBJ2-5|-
CSVESAGRETQYF
TGCAGCGTTGAATCGGCAGGGCGAGAGACCCAGTACTTC
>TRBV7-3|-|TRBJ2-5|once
CASSAEPKGGRETQYF
TGTGCCAGCAGCGCGGAACCCAAGGGGGGCAGAGAGACCCAGTACTTC
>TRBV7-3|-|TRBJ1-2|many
CASSLTSQGEGYTF
TGTGCCAGCAGCTTAACGTCCCAGGGTGAGGGCTACACCTTC
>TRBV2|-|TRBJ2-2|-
CASSDGGGGELFF
TGTGCCAGCAGTGACGGAGGGGGCGGGGAGCTGTTTTTT
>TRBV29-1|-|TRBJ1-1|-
CSSKLRDANTEAFF
TGCAGCAGTAAACTCCGGGACGCTAACACTGAAGCTTTCTTT
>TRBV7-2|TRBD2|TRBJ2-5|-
CASSLVLAGSTQYF
TGTGCCAGCAGCTTAGTCTTAGCGGGGTCGACCCAGTACTTC
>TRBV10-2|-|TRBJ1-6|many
CASRDRGSPLHF
TGCGCCAGCAGGGACCGGGGTTCACCCCTCCACTTT
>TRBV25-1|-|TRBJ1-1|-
CASTLTAESTEAFF
TGTGCCAGCACCCTAACAGCCGAGAGCACTGAAGCTTTCTTT
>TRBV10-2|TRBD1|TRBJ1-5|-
CASSGNRGYQPQHF
TGCGCCAGCAGTGGAAACAGGGGGTATCAGCCCCAGCATTTT
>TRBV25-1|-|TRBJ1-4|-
CASSLQGLGEKLFF
TGTGCCAGCAGTCTCCAGGGGCTAGGGGAAAAACTGTTTTTT
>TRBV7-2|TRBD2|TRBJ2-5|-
CASSAVTSGSSETQYF
TGTGCCAGCAGCGCCGTGACTAGCGGGAGTAGTGAGACCCAGTACTTC
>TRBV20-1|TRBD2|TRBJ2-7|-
CSAPRLAGGNEQYF
TGCAGTGCTCCCAGACTAGCGGGAGGGAACGAGCAGTACTTC
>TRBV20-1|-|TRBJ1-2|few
CSAYTRDTSGGLYGYTF
TGCAGTGCTTATACCCGGGACACTTCCGGGGGACTCTATGGCTACACCTTC
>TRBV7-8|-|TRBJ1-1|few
CASSSNTGEAFF
TGTGCCAGCAGTTCCAACACGGGTGAAGCTTTCTTT
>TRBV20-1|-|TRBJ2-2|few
CSAREGELFF
TGCAGTGCTAGAGAAGGGGAGCTGTTTTTT
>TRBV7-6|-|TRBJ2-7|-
CASSLRTSEEQYF
TGTGCCAGCAGCTTGAGGACGTCGGAAGAGCAGTACTTC
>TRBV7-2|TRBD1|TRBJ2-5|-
CASSSGTGGKRTQYF
TGTGCCAGCAGCTCCGGGACAGGTGGGAAGAGAACCCAGTACTTC
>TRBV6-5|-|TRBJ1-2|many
CASSYRTGGGNYGYTF
TGTGCCAGCAGTTACCGCACCGGGGGGGGAAACTATGGCTACACCTTC
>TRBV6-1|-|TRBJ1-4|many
CASRPFGGTNEKLFF
TGTGCCAGCAGGCCCTTTGGGGGGACTAATGAAAAACTGTTTTTT
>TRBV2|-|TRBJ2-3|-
CASSFSGTPYTDTQYF
TGTGCCAGCAGTTTTTCCGGGACACCCTACACAGATACGCAGTATTTT
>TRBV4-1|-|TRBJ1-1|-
CASSHLRGNTEAFF
TGCGCCAGCAGCCACCTCAGGGGGAACACTGAAGCTTTCTTT
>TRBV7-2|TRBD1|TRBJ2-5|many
CASSLVGTGKSVSSGTQYF
TGTGCCAGCAGCTTAGTTGGGACAGGGAAAAGTGTCTCAAGTGGGACCCAGTACTTC
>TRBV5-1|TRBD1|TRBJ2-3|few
CASSRDPGQGTDTQYF
TGCGCCAGCAGTCGTGATCCGGGACAGGGTACAGATACGCAGTATTTT
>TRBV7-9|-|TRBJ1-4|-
CASSLDPGTSEKLFF
TGTGCCAGCAGCTTAGATCCAGGGACCTCGGAAAAACTGTTTTTT
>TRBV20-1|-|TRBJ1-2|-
CSARLGNTGDDGYTF
TGCAGTGCAAGACTAGGGAACACCGGGGATGATGGCTACACCTTC
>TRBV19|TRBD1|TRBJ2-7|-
CASSIAGQGPYEQYF
TGTGCCAGTAGTATAGCTGGACAGGGGCCGTACGAGCAGTACTTC